This T cell receptor beta chain was documented in a study of blood T cell repertoires in COVID-19. CDR1 and CDR2 (germline): SGHVS, FQNEAQ. This CDR3 comprises 13 residues. Trimming shortened V by 2 bases and J by 6 bases, and 7 bases separated the two germline ends. The table came from immunoSEQ multiplex PCR; TCRdb's copy has only in-frame clones and leaves some out. The sample yields roughly 190,000 clones, less than 85% seen once. V usage is TRBV7-8 and J usage is TRBJ2-2; D is unclear. The sequence derives from a woman aged 55-70 years with acute COVID-19. Input material: PBMCs or T cells enriched from blood (not recorded which). CDR3 coding DNA: TGTGCCAGCAGCTTACACATTCCCGGGGAGCTGTTTTTT. Protein product: CASSLHIPGELFF.